This T cell receptor beta chain was sequenced during a study of blood T cell repertoires in COVID-19. The authors' processing: Amplification of reference gene primers was used by the study to estimate nucleated cell counts. The protocol was immunoSEQ multiplex PCR, while the TCRdb copy is restricted to in-frame clones and leaves out a portion. V, J and clone size derive from that table, while D and trimming were established from the DNA sequence. The table records about 420,000 clones, 85% to 90% of them present only once. Seattle's enrolled individuals joined amid active infection and were then monitored longitudinally. V lost 3 bases to trimming and J lost 0 bases; unmatched junction nucleotides: 13. Germline-derived CDR1 and CDR2 are SGHNT and YYREEE (reference sequence). The CDR3 has 19 amino acids.

J is TRBJ2-7 and V is TRBV5-4, with 12 nucleotides matching TRBD2. Sequenced input: peripheral blood. This receptor was taken from a man younger than 30 with COVID-19, enrolled during active disease. For the CDR3, the DNA is TGTGCCAGCAGCTATTCCACTAGCGGGGGGTCGTTGAGCTCCTACGAGCAGTACTTC. Translating it yields CASSYSTSGGSLSSYEQYF.